What follows are 24 T cell receptor beta chains derived from one specimen sequenced in a study of T cell responses to AZD1222 COVID-19 vaccine. Profiling relied on immunoSEQ multiplex PCR, and the TCRdb table lists in-frame clones only, not all of them. The sample lists tens of thousands of clones, over 65% occurring once. The specimen comprised peripheral blood, sampled on day 0 of AZD1222 vaccination. These receptor sequences come from an adult in good health.

The chain carries TRBV6-5 and TRBJ1-4; D is possibly TRBD1 (5 bases). Germline V gene sequence: CDR1 MNHEY, CDR2 SVGAGI. V was pared by 8 bases and J by 8 bases, with 18 bases between. This CDR3 is 14 amino acids long. The DNA of the CDR3 is TGTGCCAGCGGCCGGGACGGGCCTTTGGAAAAACTGTTTTTT. As protein: CASGRDGPLEKLFF.

The chain has TRBV7-2 and TRBJ1-4; no clear D. The germline V and J ends were trimmed by 5 bases and 0 bases, with 13 bases remaining between them. The CDR3 is made up of 16 amino acids. The germline CDR1 and CDR2 sequences are SGHTA and FQGNSA. The CDR3 region has the DNA TGTGCCAGCAGCCTCCAGAGCGGGACAACTAATGAAAAACTGTTTTTT. Its protein product is CASSLQSGTTNEKLFF. Full variable domain (outside the CDR3, taken from reference TRBV7-2 and TRBJ1-4): GAGVSQSPSNKVTEKGKDVELRCDPISGHTALYWYRQSLGQGLEFLIYFQGNSAPDKSGLPSDRFSAERTGGSVSTLTIQRTQQEDSAVYLCASSLQSGTTNEKLFFGSGTQLSVL.

The V gene is TRBV19, the J gene TRBJ1-4, with a weak D call TRBD1 (5 bases). CDR1 is LNHDA, CDR2 SQIVND, per germline (reference sequence). V lost 3 bases, J lost 4 bases, and 9 bases lay in between. CDR3 length: 14 residues. Written as DNA, the CDR3 is TGTGCCAGTAGTATGACAGCGGATAATGAAAAACTGTTTTTT. Protein sequence: CASSMTADNEKLFF.

V usage is TRBV5-1 and J usage is TRBJ2-1; tentatively, D is TRBD2 (5 bases). This CDR3 region has 15 residues. CDR1 and CDR2 from the germline V gene are SGHRS and YFSETQ. Deletions cut 0 bases from V and 4 bases from J, with 11 bases between. This chain's CDR3 is CASSLVGEIYNEQFF. The CDR3 nucleotides read TGCGCCAGCAGCTTGGTTGGGGAGATATACAATGAGCAGTTCTTC.

The chain is built from TRBV10-2 and TRBJ2-1; the D is unclear. Trimming pared 3 bases from V and 5 bases from J, leaving 8 bases between. Per the germline V gene, CDR1 is WSHSY and CDR2 is SAAADI. The CDR3 contains 13 residues. CDR3 coding DNA: TGCGCCAGCAGTGACGGCCTCCACAATGAGCAGTTCTTC. It codes for CASSDGLHNEQFF.

The rearrangement links TRBV5-4 to TRBJ2-1; 10 nucleotides agree with TRBD1. The germline CDR1 and CDR2 sequences are SGHNT and YYREEE (reference sequence). The length of the CDR3 is 16 residues. Germline trimming cut 2 bases from V and 0 bases from J; bases unmatched to any gene: 2. The CDR3 bases are TGTGCCAGCAGCTTAAGGACAGGGGGCTCCTACAATGAGCAGTTCTTC. This translates into CASSLRTGGSYNEQFF.

V is TRBV27 and J is TRBJ1-1; D gene uncertain. This CDR3 has 14 amino acids. Germline CDR1 MNHEY, CDR2 SMNVEV (reference sequence). Deletions cut 6 bases from V and 3 bases from J, with 14 bases between. CDR3 in amino acids: CASRQGRWDTEAFF. CDR3 DNA sequence: TGTGCCAGCAGACAAGGGAGGTGGGACACTGAAGCTTTCTTT.

V gene TRBV27 combines with J gene TRBJ2-1; 13 bases line up with TRBD2. The CDR3 totals 19 residues. The ends lost 0 bases at V and 4 bases at J; junction bases unmatched: 9. CDR1 is MNHEY, CDR2 SMNVEV, per germline (reference sequence). The CDR3 bases are TGTGCCAGCAGTTTATCGACACGCAAGGGACTAGCGGGGTACAATGAGCAGTTCTTC. Protein product: CASSLSTRKGLAGYNEQFF.

CDR3 nucleotide sequence: TGTGCCAGCAGTTACTCTGGCGGGGGGCGGTATGGCTACACCTTC. Translated, it gives CASSYSGGGRYGYTF. This rearrangement joins TRBV6-5 to TRBJ1-2; tentatively, D is TRBD1 (6 bases). V was shortened by 0 bases and J by 5 bases, with 13 bases between the two germline ends. The length of the CDR3 is 15 residues. Looked up from germline, CDR1 is MNHEY and CDR2 is SVGAGI.

The count of this clone is one. Additional DNA sequences in this sample encode the identical CDR3. The rearrangement joins TRBV7-8 to TRBJ1-4; 10 bases align to TRBD1. J gave up 8 bases and V 5 bases, and 5 bases lay outside the gene matches. Germline V gene data show CDR1 as SGHVS and CDR2 as FQNEAQ. CDR3 length equals 14 residues. The DNA for the CDR3 is TGTGCCAGCAGCCGCGGACAGGGGGAAGAAAAACTGTTTTTT. The encoded protein is CASSRGQGEEKLFF.

The V call is TRBV2, the J call TRBJ1-5; D gene unclear. The length of the CDR3 is 15 residues. Trimming shortened V by 6 bases and J by 0 bases, and 12 bases separated the two germline ends. The germline gives CDR1 SNHLY, CDR2 FYNNEI. In DNA form, the CDR3 reads TGTGCCAGCAGGGACGGCGGCGGTAGCAATCAGCCCCAGCATTTT. This gives the protein CASRDGGGSNQPQHF.

The genes are TRBV19 and TRBJ2-2, with 7 bases fitting TRBD2. The CDR3 extends over 14 amino acids. From germline, CDR1 is LNHDA and CDR2 SQIVND (reference sequence). V was clipped by 5 bases and J by 6 bases; unmatched bases: 6. CDR3 bases: TGTGCCAGTAGTTCCGGACTAGTATCCGGGGAGCTGTTTTTT. This encodes CASSSGLVSGELFF.

This clone was seen only a few times. This chain connects TRBV6-4 to TRBJ2-2, with TRBD2 matching 8 bases. Per the germline V gene, CDR1 is MRHNA and CDR2 is SNTAGT. V was clipped by 5 bases and J by 4 bases; unmatched bases: 0. The CDR3 loop spans 13 amino acids. The CDR3 sequence is CASSSGSTGELFF. The DNA for the CDR3 is TGTGCCAGCAGTAGCGGGAGCACCGGGGAGCTGTTTTTT.

The J gene is TRBJ1-5, the V gene TRBV7-2, with D perhaps matching TRBD1 (5 bases). The V gene lost 0 bases and the J gene lost 2 bases, with 14 bases spanning the gap. The CDR3 is made up of 17 amino acids. Germline CDR1 is SGHTA and CDR2 is FQGNSA. The CDR3 spells CASSLAGGGAGNQPQHF. In DNA, the CDR3 is TGTGCCAGCAGCTTAGCTGGCGGAGGGGCTGGCAATCAGCCCCAGCATTTT. Supplemented by reference TRBV7-2 and TRBJ1-5, the full variable domain reads GAGVSQSPSNKVTEKGKDVELRCDPISGHTALYWYRQSLGQGLEFLIYFQGNSAPDKSGLPSDRFSAERTGGSVSTLTIQRTQQEDSAVYLCASSLAGGGAGNQPQHFGDGTRLSIL.

The gene calls are TRBV27 and TRBJ2-5; 10 bases are shared with TRBD1. V gave up 7 bases and J gave up 4 bases; unmatched junction bases: 9. CDR3 size: 15 residues. Germline V gene lookup returns CDR1 MNHEY and CDR2 SMNVEV (reference sequence). The CDR3 loop is CASTPGTGVGETQYF. In DNA, the CDR3 is TGTGCCAGCACCCCCGGGACAGGGGTAGGAGAGACCCAGTACTTC.

V is TRBV5-4 and J is TRBJ2-7; 7 nucleotides line up with TRBD1. The V and J ends lost 4 bases and 1 base, in that order; junction bases with no gene match: 5. The CDR3 totals 14 residues. Germline CDR1 SGHNT, CDR2 YYREEE (reference sequence). The CDR3 here is CASSPTGWSYEQYF. The CDR3 coding sequence is TGTGCCAGCAGCCCGACAGGGTGGTCCTACGAGCAGTACTTC.

This clone has a handful of counts. This rearrangement joins TRBV12-3 or TRBV12-4 to TRBJ1-6; D ambiguous. The CDR3 is 13 amino acids. V was pared by 2 bases and J by 5 bases, with 4 bases between. The CDR3: CASSLFDNSPLHF. In DNA form, the CDR3 reads TGTGCCAGCAGTTTATTTGATAATTCACCCCTCCACTTT.

This clone was observed a single time. The chain employs TRBV28 and TRBJ1-2; TRBD1 matches 7 bases. This CDR3 has 12 amino acids. V dropped 10 bases and J dropped 8; count of bases not matched to a gene: 10. Germline V gene lookup returns CDR1 MDHEN and CDR2 SYDVKM. For the CDR3, the DNA is TGTGCCACCACGGACAGGACCGGGGGCTACACCTTC. Its translation: CATTDRTGGYTF.

J is TRBJ2-7 and V is TRBV27; either TRBD1 or TRBD2 may fit D (5 bases each). Trimming left V 2 bases short and J 6 bases short, with 14 bases between. The CDR3 extends over 14 amino acids. The germline gives CDR1 MNHEY, CDR2 SMNVEV (reference sequence). The CDR3 loop reads CASSLVGGVSEQYF. CDR3 DNA sequence: TGTGCCAGCAGTTTAGTTGGGGGAGTCAGCGAGCAGTACTTC.

The chain carries TRBV29-1 and TRBJ1-1, with D possibly being TRBD1 (5 bases). Trimming removed 6 bases from V and 5 bases from J, with 16 bases in between. The CDR3 has 13 residues. CDR1 SQVTM and CDR2 ANQGSEA come from the germline V gene. CDR3 loop: CSVTTASGTEAFF. The CDR3 DNA reads as TGCAGCGTGACGACAGCCTCGGGGACTGAAGCTTTCTTT.

The chain has TRBV19 and TRBJ1-1; tentative D call: TRBD1 (5 bases). The ends were cut back, 4 bases at V and 0 bases at J, with 15 bases in the middle. From germline, CDR1 is LNHDA and CDR2 SQIVND (reference sequence). This CDR3 spans 16 amino acids. This chain's CDR3 is CASSRRGEMMNTEAFF. The CDR3 bases are TGTGCCAGTAGTAGGAGAGGGGAAATGATGAACACTGAAGCTTTCTTT.

The rearrangement uses TRBV24-1 and TRBJ1-1; D may be TRBD1 (6 bases). This CDR3 contains 12 residues. V was trimmed by 4 bases and J by 8 bases, leaving 10 bases between them. From germline, CDR1 is KGHDR and CDR2 SFDVKD. CDR3 DNA: TGTGCCACCAGTGAGGGGACATCCGAAGCTTTCTTT. Its protein product is CATSEGTSEAFF.

This clone was observed a few times. The rearrangement joins TRBV6-5 to TRBJ2-3; TRBD2 matches 8 bases. The CDR3 is 15 residues long. Germline CDR1 is MNHEY and CDR2 is SVGAGI. V dropped 8 bases and J dropped 1; count of bases not matched to a gene: 8. CDR3 amino acids: CASGLRGGGTDTQYF. Written as DNA, the CDR3 is TGTGCCAGCGGCCTACGGGGGGGCGGCACAGATACGCAGTATTTT.

The rearrangement joins TRBV6-5 to TRBJ2-4; no reliable D call. From germline, CDR1 is MNHEY and CDR2 SVGAGI. Deletions cut 3 bases from V and 0 bases from J, with 9 bases between. This CDR3 has 15 residues. Here the CDR3 reads CASSYDSEAKNIQYF. For the CDR3, the DNA is TGTGCCAGCAGTTATGATTCCGAAGCCAAAAACATTCAGTACTTC.